This T cell receptor beta chain was profiled in a study of blood T cells in healthy people across ages. General observations from the study: Naive and antigen-experienced cells were not separated, limiting conclusive comparison.

This clonotype appeared a few times. The target antigen is unknown. It was with a sample-barcoded 5' primer and a J-beta primer mix that a second PCR of roughly 7 to 12 cycles was run. A single record per CDR3 protein comes from TCRdb applying MiXCR to the 5' RACE reads. There are approximately 1.5 million distinct CDR3 sequences in the sample; about 31% occur only once, and about 11% lies in the top ten. This CDR3 is 14 amino acids long. V trimming: 5 bases; J trimming: 3 bases; junction bases outside the gene matches: 7. The germline gives CDR1 DFQATT, CDR2 SNEGSKA (reference sequence). The chain joins TRBV20-1 to TRBJ1-2, with TRBD1 identical over 9 bases. The sequenced sample was blood. This receptor was taken from a woman in her thirties in good health. CDR3 DNA sequence: TGCAGTGCTCCAACCGGGACAGGGTACTATGGCTACACCTTC. The encoded protein is CSAPTGTGYYGYTF.